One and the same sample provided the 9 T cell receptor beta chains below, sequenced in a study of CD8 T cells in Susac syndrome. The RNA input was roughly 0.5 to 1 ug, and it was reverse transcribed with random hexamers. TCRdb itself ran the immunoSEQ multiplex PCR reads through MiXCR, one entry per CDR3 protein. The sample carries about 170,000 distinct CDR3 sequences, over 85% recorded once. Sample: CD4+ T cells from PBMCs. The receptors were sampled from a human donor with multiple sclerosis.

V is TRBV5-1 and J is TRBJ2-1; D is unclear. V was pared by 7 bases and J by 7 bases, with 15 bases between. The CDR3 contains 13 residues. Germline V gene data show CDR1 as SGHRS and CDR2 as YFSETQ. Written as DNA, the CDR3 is TGCGCCAGCGCGCAGGAAGGGTGGAATGAGCAGTTCTTC. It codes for CASAQEGWNEQFF.

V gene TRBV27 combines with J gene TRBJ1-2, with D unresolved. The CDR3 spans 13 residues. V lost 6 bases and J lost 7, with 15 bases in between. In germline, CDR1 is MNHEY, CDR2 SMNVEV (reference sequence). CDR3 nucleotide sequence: TGTGCCAGCAGCGCAGACTCCTATGGTGGCTACACCTTC. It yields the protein CASSADSYGGYTF.

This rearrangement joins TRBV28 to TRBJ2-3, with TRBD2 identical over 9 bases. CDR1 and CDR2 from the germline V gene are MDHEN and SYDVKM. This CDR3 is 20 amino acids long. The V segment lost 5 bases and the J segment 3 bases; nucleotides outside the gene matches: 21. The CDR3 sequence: CASSPWGSGSLLSKTDTQYF. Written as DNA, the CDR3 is TGTGCCAGCAGTCCCTGGGGTAGCGGGAGCCTCTTGTCGAAGACAGATACGCAGTATTTT.

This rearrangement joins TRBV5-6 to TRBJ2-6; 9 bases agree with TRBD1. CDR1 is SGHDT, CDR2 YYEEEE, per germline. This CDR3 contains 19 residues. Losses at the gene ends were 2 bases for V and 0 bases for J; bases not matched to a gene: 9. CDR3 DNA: TGTGCCAGCAGCTTAGGTGTCGGGACAGGGTCCTCTGGGGCCAACGTCCTGACTTTC. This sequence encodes CASSLGVGTGSSGANVLTF.

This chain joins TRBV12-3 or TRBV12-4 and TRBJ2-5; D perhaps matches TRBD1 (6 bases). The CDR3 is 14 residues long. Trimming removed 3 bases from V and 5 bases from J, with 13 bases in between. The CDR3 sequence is CASSLRGLEETQYF. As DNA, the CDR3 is TGTGCCAGCAGTTTGAGGGGGTTGGAGGAGACCCAGTACTTC.

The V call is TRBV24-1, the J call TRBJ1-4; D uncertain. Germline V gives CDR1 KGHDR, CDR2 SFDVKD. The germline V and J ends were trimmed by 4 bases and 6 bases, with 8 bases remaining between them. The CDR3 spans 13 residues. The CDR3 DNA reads TGTGCCACCAGTGACGGCGGGGATGAAAAACTGTTTTTT. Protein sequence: CATSDGGDEKLFF.

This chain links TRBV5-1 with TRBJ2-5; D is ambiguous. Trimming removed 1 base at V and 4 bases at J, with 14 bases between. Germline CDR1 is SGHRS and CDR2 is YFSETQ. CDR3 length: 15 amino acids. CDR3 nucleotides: TGCGCCAGCAGCTTGATCGGTTCGTCTGGAGAGACCCAGTACTTC. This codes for CASSLIGSSGETQYF.

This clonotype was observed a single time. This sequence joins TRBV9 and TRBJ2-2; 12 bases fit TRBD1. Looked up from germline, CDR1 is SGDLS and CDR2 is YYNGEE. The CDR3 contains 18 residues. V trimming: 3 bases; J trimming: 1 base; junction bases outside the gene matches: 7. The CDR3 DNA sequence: TGTGCCAGCAGCGGGGCCGGGACAGGGGGCGAGAACACCGGGGAGCTGTTTTTT. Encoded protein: CASSGAGTGGENTGELFF.

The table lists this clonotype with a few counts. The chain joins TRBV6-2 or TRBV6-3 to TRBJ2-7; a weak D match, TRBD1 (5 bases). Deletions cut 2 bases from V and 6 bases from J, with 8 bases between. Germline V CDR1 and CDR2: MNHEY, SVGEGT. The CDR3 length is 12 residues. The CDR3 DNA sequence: TGTGCCAGCAGTTACCCGACAGTCGAGCAGTACTTC. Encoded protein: CASSYPTVEQYF.